The 2 T cell receptor beta chains below were found in one sample sequenced in a study of T cell responses to AZD1222 COVID-19 vaccine. Measured with immunoSEQ multiplex PCR; TCRdb has only the in-frame clones, and not every one. The sample includes roughly 150,000 clones, 75% to 90% of them seen just once. This sample comprised peripheral blood, obtained 28 days after the second AZD1222 dose. These receptors were obtained from an adult who received the AZD1222 COVID-19 vaccine.

The chain combines TRBV7-8 with TRBJ2-5, with 8 bases fitting TRBD2. The junction had 5 bases not matched to a gene; V was cut back by 5 bases and J by 3 bases. Germline CDR1 is SGHVS and CDR2 is FQNEAQ. The length of the CDR3 is 14 residues. CDR3 bases: TGTGCCAGCAGCCCCAATAGCGGGAAAGAGACCCAGTACTTC. It translates to CASSPNSGKETQYF.

The chain couples TRBV27 to TRBJ2-1; TRBD1 matches 10 bases. The CDR3 spans 14 residues. V was clipped by 11 bases and J by 6 bases; unmatched bases: 10. Germline loops: CDR1 MNHEY, CDR2 SMNVEV (reference sequence). This CDR3 is CAPAGTGVFNEQFF. CDR3 DNA sequence: TGTGCCCCCGCCGGGACAGGGGTGTTCAATGAGCAGTTCTTC.